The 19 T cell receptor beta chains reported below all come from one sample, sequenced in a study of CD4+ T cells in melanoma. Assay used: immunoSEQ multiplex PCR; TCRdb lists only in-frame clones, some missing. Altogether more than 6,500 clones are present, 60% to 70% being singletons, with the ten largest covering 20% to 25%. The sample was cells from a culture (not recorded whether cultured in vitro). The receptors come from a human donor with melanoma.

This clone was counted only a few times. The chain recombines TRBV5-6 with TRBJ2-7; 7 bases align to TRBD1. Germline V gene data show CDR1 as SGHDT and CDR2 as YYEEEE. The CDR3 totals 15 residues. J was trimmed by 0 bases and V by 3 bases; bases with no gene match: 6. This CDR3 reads CASSSLYRGSYEQYF. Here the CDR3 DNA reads TGTGCCAGCAGCTCGTTATACAGGGGCTCCTACGAGCAGTACTTC.

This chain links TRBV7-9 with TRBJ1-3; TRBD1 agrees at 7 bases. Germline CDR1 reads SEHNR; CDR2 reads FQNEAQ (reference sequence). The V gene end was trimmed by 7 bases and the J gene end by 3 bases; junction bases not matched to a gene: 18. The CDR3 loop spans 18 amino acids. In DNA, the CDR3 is TGTGCCAGCACCGCGGGGGGCAGGGGGAACAAAAGTGGAAACACCATATATTTT. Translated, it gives CASTAGGRGNKSGNTIYF.

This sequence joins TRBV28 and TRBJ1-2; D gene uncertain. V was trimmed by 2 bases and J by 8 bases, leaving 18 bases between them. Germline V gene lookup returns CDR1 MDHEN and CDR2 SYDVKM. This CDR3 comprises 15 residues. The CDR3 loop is CASSLHSTSPRGYTF. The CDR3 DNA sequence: TGTGCCAGCAGTTTACACTCGACATCCCCCCGGGGCTACACCTTC.

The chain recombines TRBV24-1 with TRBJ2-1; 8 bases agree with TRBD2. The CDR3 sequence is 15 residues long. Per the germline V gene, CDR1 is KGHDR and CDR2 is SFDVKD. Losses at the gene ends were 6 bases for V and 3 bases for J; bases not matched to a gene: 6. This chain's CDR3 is CATSLGGGLYNEQFF. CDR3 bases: TGTGCCACCAGTCTCGGGGGGGGACTCTACAATGAGCAGTTCTTC.

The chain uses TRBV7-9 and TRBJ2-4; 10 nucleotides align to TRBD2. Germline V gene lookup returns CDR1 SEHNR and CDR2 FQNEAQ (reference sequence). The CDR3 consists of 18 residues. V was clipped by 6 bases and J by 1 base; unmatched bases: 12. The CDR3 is CASRTSGAKGEAKNIQYF. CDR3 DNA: TGTGCCAGCAGAACTAGCGGGGCCAAGGGAGAGGCCAAAAACATTCAGTACTTC.

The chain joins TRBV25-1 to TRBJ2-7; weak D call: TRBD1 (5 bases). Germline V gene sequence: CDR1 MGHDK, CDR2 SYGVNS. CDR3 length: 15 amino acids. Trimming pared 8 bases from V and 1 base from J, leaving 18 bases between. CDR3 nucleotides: TGTGCCAGCCCCAAAGGGTCAGGGATGTCCTACGAGCAGTACTTC. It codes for CASPKGSGMSYEQYF.

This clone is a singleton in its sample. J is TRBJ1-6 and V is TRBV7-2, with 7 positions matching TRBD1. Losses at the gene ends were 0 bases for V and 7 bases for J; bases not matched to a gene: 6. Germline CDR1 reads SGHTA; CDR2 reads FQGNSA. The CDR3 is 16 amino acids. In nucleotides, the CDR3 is TGTGCCAGCAGCTTAGCAGGGGGCAGGGGGAATTCACCCCTCCACTTT. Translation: CASSLAGGRGNSPLHF.

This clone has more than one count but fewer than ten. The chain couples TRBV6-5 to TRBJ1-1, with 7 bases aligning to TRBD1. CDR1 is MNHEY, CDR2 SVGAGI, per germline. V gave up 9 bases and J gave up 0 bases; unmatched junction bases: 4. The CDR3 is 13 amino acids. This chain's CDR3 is CASERGLNTEAFF. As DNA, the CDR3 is TGTGCCAGTGAAAGGGGGCTGAACACTGAAGCTTTCTTT.

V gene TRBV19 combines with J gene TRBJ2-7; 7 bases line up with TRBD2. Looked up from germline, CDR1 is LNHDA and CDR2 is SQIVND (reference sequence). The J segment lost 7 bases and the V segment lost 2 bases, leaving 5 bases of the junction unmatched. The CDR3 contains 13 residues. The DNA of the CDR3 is TGTGCCAGTAGTATAAGAGAAGCGGGGGAGCAGTACTTC. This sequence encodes CASSIREAGEQYF.

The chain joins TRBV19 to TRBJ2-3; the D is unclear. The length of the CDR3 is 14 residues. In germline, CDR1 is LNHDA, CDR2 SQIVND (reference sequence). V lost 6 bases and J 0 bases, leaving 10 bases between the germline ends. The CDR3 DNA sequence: TGTGCCAGTAGCCTTCTCGGAAGCACAGATACGCAGTATTTT. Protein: CASSLLGSTDTQYF.

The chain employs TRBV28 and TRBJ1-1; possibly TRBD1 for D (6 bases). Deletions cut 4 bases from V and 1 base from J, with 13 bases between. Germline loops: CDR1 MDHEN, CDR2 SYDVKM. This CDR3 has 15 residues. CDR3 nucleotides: TGTGCCAGCAGTTCTACTGGGGGGGCGAACACTGAAGCTTTCTTT. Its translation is CASSSTGGANTEAFF.

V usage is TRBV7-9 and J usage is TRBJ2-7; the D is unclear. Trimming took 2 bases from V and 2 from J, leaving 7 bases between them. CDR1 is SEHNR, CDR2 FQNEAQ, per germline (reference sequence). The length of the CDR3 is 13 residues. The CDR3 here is CASSLSQTYEQYF. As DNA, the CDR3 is TGTGCCAGCAGCTTAAGTCAGACCTACGAGCAGTACTTC.

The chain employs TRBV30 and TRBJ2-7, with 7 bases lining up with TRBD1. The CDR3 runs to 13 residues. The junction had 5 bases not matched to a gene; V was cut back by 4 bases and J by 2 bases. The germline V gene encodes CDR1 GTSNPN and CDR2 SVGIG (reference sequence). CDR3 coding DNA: TGTGCCTGGAACCCGACAGGGACCTACGAGCAGTACTTC. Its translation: CAWNPTGTYEQYF.

The CDR3 spells CASKALARLTDTQYF. DNA of the CDR3: TGTGCCAGCAAGGCTCTTGCGAGGCTCACAGATACGCAGTATTTT. The V and J genes are TRBV11-2 and TRBJ2-3, with unresolved D. Deletions cut 7 bases from V and 2 bases from J, with 16 bases between. The CDR3 covers 15 residues. Per the germline V gene, CDR1 is SGHAT and CDR2 is FQNNGV.

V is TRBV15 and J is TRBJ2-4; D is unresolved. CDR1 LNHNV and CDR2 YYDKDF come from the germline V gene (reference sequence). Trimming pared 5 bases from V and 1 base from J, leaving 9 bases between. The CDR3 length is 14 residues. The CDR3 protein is CATSARHAKNIQYF. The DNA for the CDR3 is TGTGCCACCAGCGCCAGGCATGCCAAAAACATTCAGTACTTC. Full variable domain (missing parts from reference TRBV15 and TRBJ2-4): DAMVIQNPRYQVTQFGKPVTLSCSQTLNHNVMYWYQQKSSQAPKLLFHYYDKDFNNEADTPDNFQSRRPNTSFCFLDIRSPGLGDTAMYLCATSARHAKNIQYFGAGTRLSVL.

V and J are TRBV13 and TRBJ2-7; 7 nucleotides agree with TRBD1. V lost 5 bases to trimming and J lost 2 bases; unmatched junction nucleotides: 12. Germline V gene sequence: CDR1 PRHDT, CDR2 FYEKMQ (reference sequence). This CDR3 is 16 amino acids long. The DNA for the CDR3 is TGTGCCAGCAGCGTATCGAACAGGGGTTGGACCTACGAGCAGTACTTC. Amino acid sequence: CASSVSNRGWTYEQYF.

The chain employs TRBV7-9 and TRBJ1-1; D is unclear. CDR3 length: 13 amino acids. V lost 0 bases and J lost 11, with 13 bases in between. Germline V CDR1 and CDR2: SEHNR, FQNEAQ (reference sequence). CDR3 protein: CASSLAVQSSAFF. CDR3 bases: TGTGCCAGCAGCTTAGCCGTCCAGTCTAGCGCTTTCTTT. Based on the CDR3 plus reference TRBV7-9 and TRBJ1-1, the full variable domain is DTGVSQNPRHKITKRGQNVTFRCDPISEHNRLYWYRQTLGQGPEFLTYFQNEAQLEKSRLLSDRFSAERPKGSFSTLEIQRTEQGDSAMYLCASSLAVQSSAFFGQGTRLTVV.

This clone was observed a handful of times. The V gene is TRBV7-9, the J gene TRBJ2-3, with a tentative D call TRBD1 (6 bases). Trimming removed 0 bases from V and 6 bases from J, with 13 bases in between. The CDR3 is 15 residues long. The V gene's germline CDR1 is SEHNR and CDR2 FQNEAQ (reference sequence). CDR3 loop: CASSLAGAGVDTQYF. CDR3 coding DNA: TGTGCCAGCAGCTTAGCAGGGGCAGGGGTTGATACGCAGTATTTT.

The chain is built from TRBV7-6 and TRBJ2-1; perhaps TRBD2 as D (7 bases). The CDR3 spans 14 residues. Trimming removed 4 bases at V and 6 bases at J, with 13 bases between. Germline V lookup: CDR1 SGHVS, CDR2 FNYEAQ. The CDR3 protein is CASSSRGGPNEQFF. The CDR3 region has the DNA TGTGCCAGCAGCTCTAGGGGGGGGCCCAATGAGCAGTTCTTC.